The 16 T cell receptor beta chains below were found in one sample sequenced in a study of T cell responses to AZD1222 COVID-19 vaccine. Measured with immunoSEQ multiplex PCR; TCRdb has only the in-frame clones, and not every one. The top ten hold less than 0.65% of the sample, which has roughly 260,000 clones, approximately 95% seen once. The source was peripheral blood, collected on day 0 of AZD1222 vaccination. These receptors were taken from an adult in good health.

The chain carries TRBV12-2 and TRBJ2-5; the table's TRBD2 call for D was not verified on the DNA. TRBV12-2 is shown as a pseudogene. There are 15 residues in the CDR3. CDR3 nucleotides: TGTGCAAGTCCCACAGGGGGACTAGCGCCAGAGACCCAGTACTTC. Amino acids: CASPTGGLAPETQYF.

J is TRBJ2-1 and V is TRBV10-3; 8 bases are shared with TRBD1. Germline V gene sequence: CDR1 ENHRY, CDR2 SYGVKD. The CDR3 has 15 amino acids. V trimming: 2 bases; J trimming: 5 bases; junction bases outside the gene matches: 5. CDR3 DNA sequence: TGTGCCATCAGTGAGCGAGGGACAGGAAACAATGAGCAGTTCTTC. Translated, it gives CAISERGTGNNEQFF.

This sequence joins TRBV19 and TRBJ1-2, with a weak D call TRBD1 (5 bases). The CDR3 has 12 amino acids. Trimming pared 9 bases from V and 8 bases from J, leaving 16 bases between. The germline gives CDR1 LNHDA, CDR2 SQIVND (reference sequence). The CDR3 spells CARSVRVSGYTF. The CDR3 coding sequence is TGTGCCAGAAGCGTCAGGGTGTCGGGCTACACCTTC.

The rearrangement uses TRBV3-1 (or the pseudogene TRBV3-2) and TRBJ1-2, with TRBD1 matching over 9 bases. This CDR3 has 15 residues. V lost 6 bases and J lost 4; bases outside the gene matches: 9. The germline gives CDR1 LGHDT, CDR2 YNNKEL (reference sequence). In DNA, the CDR3 is TGTGCCAGCAGGGCGCTCGACAGGGGGACCTATGGCTACACCTTC. This sequence encodes CASRALDRGTYGYTF.

The V gene is TRBV5-4, the J gene TRBJ2-5; D remains ambiguous. CDR1 and CDR2 from the germline V gene are SGHNT and YYREEE (reference sequence). V was trimmed by 5 bases and J by 0 bases, leaving 14 bases between them. The CDR3 length is 15 residues. The CDR3 nucleotides read TGTGCCAGCAGGCCCCGGCCCCAGTACCAAGAGACCCAGTACTTC. It yields the protein CASRPRPQYQETQYF.

The chain carries TRBV6-5 and TRBJ1-4; tentative D call: TRBD1 (6 bases). This CDR3 comprises 15 residues. V was clipped by 5 bases and J by 0 bases, with 10 bases between them. From germline, CDR1 is MNHEY and CDR2 SVGAGI. The CDR3: CASSRGGATNEKLFF. CDR3 sequence (DNA): TGTGCCAGCAGTCGAGGGGGGGCAACTAATGAAAAACTGTTTTTT.

The chain employs TRBV12-3 or TRBV12-4 and TRBJ2-2; the D is unclear. Trimming shortened V by 7 bases and J by 8 bases, and 14 bases separated the two germline ends. CDR3 length: 13 amino acids. The CDR3 DNA sequence: TGTGCCAGCAACCCCGCCTTAAGGGGGGAGCTGTTTTTT. Its protein is CASNPALRGELFF.

This clone appeared a single time. The rearrangement links TRBV5-5 to TRBJ1-1, with TRBD1 matching 7 bases. The V and J ends lost 2 bases and 1 base, in that order; junction bases with no gene match: 8. The length of the CDR3 is 16 residues. Germline lookup yields CDR1 SGHKS and CDR2 YYEKEE (reference sequence). CDR3 residues: CASSFLARGQNTEAFF. The CDR3 region has the DNA TGTGCCAGCAGCTTTCTAGCTAGGGGGCAGAACACTGAAGCTTTCTTT. The whole variable domain, filled in from reference TRBV5-5 and TRBJ1-1, reads DAGVTQSPTHLIKTRGQQVTLRCSPISGHKSVSWYQQVLGQGPQFIFQYYEKEERGRGNFPDRFSARQFPNYSSELNVNALLLGDSALYLCASSFLARGQNTEAFFGQGTRLTVV.

The chain links TRBV10-3 to TRBJ1-2; TRBD1 aligns across 11 bases. V lost 4 bases and J lost 3; bases outside the gene matches: 1. The CDR3 spans 14 residues. CDR1 ENHRY and CDR2 SYGVKD come from the germline V gene. As DNA, the CDR3 is TGTGCCATCAGTGGGGACAGGGGGGACTATGGCTACACCTTC. It specifies CAISGDRGDYGYTF.

This chain uses TRBV27 with TRBJ1-2; D uncertain. Germline CDR1 and CDR2: MNHEY and SMNVEV (reference sequence). The length of the CDR3 is 15 residues. Trimming took off 5 bases at V and 2 bases at J, with 15 bases between the two ends. This chain's CDR3 is CASSRSPRPNYGYTF. The CDR3 DNA follows: TGTGCCAGCAGTCGATCGCCACGCCCCAACTATGGCTACACCTTC.

This chain joins TRBV19 and TRBJ1-1, with D uncertain. Germline V gene lookup returns CDR1 LNHDA and CDR2 SQIVND (reference sequence). The CDR3 is 14 residues long. V lost 5 bases to trimming and J lost 1 base, with 11 bases between them. The CDR3 protein is CASSFEQRNTEAFF. The CDR3 bases are TGTGCCAGTAGTTTTGAGCAAAGGAACACTGAAGCTTTCTTT.

The rearrangement joins TRBV27 to TRBJ1-1, with a weak D call TRBD1 (5 bases). Trimming cost V 5 bases and J 2 bases, with 9 bases left between them. Per germline, CDR1 MNHEY and CDR2 SMNVEV (reference sequence). This CDR3 is built from 13 residues. In DNA form, the CDR3 reads TGTGCCAGCAGTGACAGCCATAACACTGAAGCTTTCTTT. Translated, it gives CASSDSHNTEAFF.

The chain joins TRBV18 to TRBJ2-7; TRBD1 matches 9 bases. The CDR3 is 16 residues long. V was clipped by 6 bases and J by 1 base; unmatched bases: 10. Germline lookup yields CDR1 KGHSH and CDR2 LQKENI. In DNA, the CDR3 is TGTGCCAGCTCCCCGCGAACGGGACAGGGTTCCTACGAGCAGTACTTC. It translates to CASSPRTGQGSYEQYF.

V is TRBV29-1 and J is TRBJ1-2, with D unclear. Trimming took off 3 bases at V and 2 bases at J, with 10 bases between the two ends. Germline values: CDR1 SQVTM, CDR2 ANQGSEA. This CDR3 comprises 13 residues. CDR3 in amino acids: CSVDYIGNYGYTF. Written as DNA, the CDR3 is TGCAGCGTTGATTACATAGGAAACTATGGCTACACCTTC.

The chain carries TRBV30 and TRBJ2-5; D is uncertain. The length of the CDR3 is 13 residues. Germline V gene sequence: CDR1 GTSNPN, CDR2 SVGIG (reference sequence). Between the trimmed V and J ends, which lost 4 bases and 3 bases, there was a span of 12 bases. CDR3: CAWNFRAKETQYF. In DNA, the CDR3 is TGTGCCTGGAATTTCCGGGCGAAAGAGACCCAGTACTTC. The full variable domain, in which reference TRBV30 and TRBJ2-5 provide the parts outside the CDR3, is SQTIHQWPATLVQPVGSPLSLECTVEGTSNPNLYWYRQAAGRGLQLLFYSVGIGQISSEVPQNLSASRPQDRQFILSSKKLLLSDSGFYLCAWNFRAKETQYFGPGTRLLVL.

The table lists this clone with a count of one. In DNA form, the CDR3 reads TGTGCCAGCAGCCGGTACAGTAGGGATGAAAAACTGTTTTTT. This encodes CASSRYSRDEKLFF. This chain uses TRBV3-1 (or the pseudogene TRBV3-2) with TRBJ1-4; D is unclear. Germline V lookup: CDR1 LGHDT, CDR2 YNNKEL (reference sequence). This CDR3 spans 14 amino acids. The V gene lost 4 bases and the J gene lost 6 bases, with 12 bases spanning the gap.